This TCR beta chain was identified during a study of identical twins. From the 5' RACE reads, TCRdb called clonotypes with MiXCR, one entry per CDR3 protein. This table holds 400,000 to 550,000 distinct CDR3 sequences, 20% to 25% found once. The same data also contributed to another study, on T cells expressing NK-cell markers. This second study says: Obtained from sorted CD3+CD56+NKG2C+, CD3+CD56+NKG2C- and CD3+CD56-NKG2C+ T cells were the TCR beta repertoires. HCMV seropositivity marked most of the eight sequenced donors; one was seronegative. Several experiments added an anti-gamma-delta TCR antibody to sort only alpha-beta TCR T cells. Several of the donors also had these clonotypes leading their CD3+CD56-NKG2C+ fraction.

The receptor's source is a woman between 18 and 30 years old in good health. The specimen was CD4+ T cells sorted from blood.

The CDR3: CASSWDFNTQYF. CDR3 coding DNA: TGTGCCAGCAGCTGGGACTTCAATACGCAGTATTTT. V and J are TRBV6-6 and TRBJ2-3, with D tentatively TRBD2 (6 bases). The CDR3 consists of 12 residues. Trimming removed 6 bases at V and 7 bases at J, with 11 bases between. Germline values: CDR1 MNHNY, CDR2 SVGAGI (reference sequence).